This T cell receptor beta chain was retrieved from a study of blood T cell repertoires in COVID-19. The length of the CDR3 is 15 residues. Between the trimmed V and J ends, which lost 5 bases and 0 bases, there was a span of 13 bases. Germline CDR1 and CDR2: SGHTA and FQGNSA. The assay was immunoSEQ multiplex PCR, and TCRdb's table has in-frame clones only and misses some. This sample has 220,000 or so clones, with 85% to 90% found just once. The specimen was PBMCs or T cells enriched from blood (not recorded which). The TCR comes from a young man who had been exposed to COVID-19. J is TRBJ1-1 and V is TRBV7-2; D is ambiguous. CDR3 protein: CASSIRTLMNTEAFF. CDR3 nucleotide sequence: TGTGCCAGCAGCATAAGGACTCTAATGAACACTGAAGCTTTCTTT.